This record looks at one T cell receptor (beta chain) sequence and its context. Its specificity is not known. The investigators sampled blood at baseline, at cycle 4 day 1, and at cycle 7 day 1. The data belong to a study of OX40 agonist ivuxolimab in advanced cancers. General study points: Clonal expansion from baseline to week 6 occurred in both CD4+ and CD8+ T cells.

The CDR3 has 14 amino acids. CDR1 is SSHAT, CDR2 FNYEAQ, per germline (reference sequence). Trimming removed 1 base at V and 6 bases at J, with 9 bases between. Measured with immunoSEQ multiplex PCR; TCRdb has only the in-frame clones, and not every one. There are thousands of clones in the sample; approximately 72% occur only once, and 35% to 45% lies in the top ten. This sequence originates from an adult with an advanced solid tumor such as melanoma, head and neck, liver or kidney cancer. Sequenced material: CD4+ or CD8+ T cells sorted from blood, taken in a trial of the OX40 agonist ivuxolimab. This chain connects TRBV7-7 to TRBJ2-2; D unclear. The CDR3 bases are TGTGCCAGCAGCTTAGTTATAGGAGCCGGGGAGCTGTTTTTT. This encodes CASSLVIGAGELFF. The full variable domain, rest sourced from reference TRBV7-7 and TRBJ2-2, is GAGVSQSPRYKVTKRGQDVTLRCDPISSHATLYWYQQALGQGPEFLTYFNYEAQPDKSGLPSDRFSAERPEGSISTLTIQRTEQRDSAMYRCASSLVIGAGELFFGEGSRLTVL.